This TCR beta chain is from a study of beta chain features in type 1 diabetes. Study context: Healthy donors resembled patients in age, gender and cell yields.

Study-level results: All four CD4+ subsets of Type 1 diabetes patients contained TCRB CDR3s that were moderately but significantly shorter. A greater similarity of naive, central memory and Treg TCRB repertoires was seen among patients than among healthy donors. Type 1 diabetes patients had fewer VDJ junction insertions and more deletions. Sequencing from cDNA could over-represent high-TCR-expressing cells.

Isolated RNA was reverse transcribed in full, so expressed TCRB transcripts were sequenced. Measured with immunoSEQ multiplex PCR; TCRdb has only the in-frame clones, and not every one. The sample has 600,000 to 700,000 clones, under 15% seen once. V lost 2 bases to trimming and J lost 3 bases, with 6 bases between them. The CDR3 length is 12 residues. Germline loops: CDR1 GTSNPN, CDR2 SVGIG (reference sequence). This clone was seen a few times. The antigen is not known. The same CDR3 is also encoded by other DNA sequences in this sample. The rearrangement uses TRBV30 and TRBJ2-3; D might be TRBD1 (6 bases). The TCR sequence derives from a man in his thirties or forties with type 1 diabetes. The source material was naive CD4+ T cells from blood. CDR3 nucleotides: TGTGCCTGGAGTAGGGGGACAGATACGCAGTATTTT. It encodes CAWSRGTDTQYF. The full variable domain, rest sourced from reference TRBV30 and TRBJ2-3, is SQTIHQWPATLVQPVGSPLSLECTVEGTSNPNLYWYRQAAGRGLQLLFYSVGIGQISSEVPQNLSASRPQDRQFILSSKKLLLSDSGFYLCAWSRGTDTQYFGPGTRLTVL.